These 25 T cell receptor beta chains came from one sample sequenced in a study of Ad26.COV2.S vaccination and SARS-CoV-2 variants. Treatment meaning: approximately 18 received Ad26.COV2.S at low or high dose, single or two shots; 5 received placebo; per-sample allocation not given. It was on day 63 after the first vaccine or placebo injection that samples were taken. Produced via immunoSEQ multiplex PCR; TCRdb's table is partial and in-frame only. This table has 400,000 or so clones, around nine tenths appearing once. This sample comprised peripheral blood, obtained in a trial of Ad26.COV2.S vaccine versus placebo. Every receptor here comes from a person between 18 and 65 years old who received the Ad26.COV2.S COVID-19 vaccine or a placebo.

This sequence joins TRBV19 and TRBJ2-2, with 9 bases that match TRBD1. Germline V gives CDR1 LNHDA, CDR2 SQIVND (reference sequence). The CDR3 loop spans 17 amino acids. V was pared by 3 bases and J by 0 bases, with 5 bases of the junction left unmatched. CDR3 loop: CASSIYGTGTNTGELFF. The CDR3, as DNA: TGTGCCAGTAGTATCTACGGGACAGGGACGAACACCGGGGAGCTGTTTTTT.

J is TRBJ1-2 and V is TRBV27; D is unresolved. This CDR3 is 13 amino acids long. CDR1 is MNHEY, CDR2 SMNVEV, per germline (reference sequence). Trimming shortened V by 6 bases and J by 3 bases, and 11 bases separated the two germline ends. The CDR3 spells CASSLERDYGYTF. The CDR3 DNA reads TGTGCCAGCAGCCTAGAGAGGGACTATGGCTACACCTTC.

This clone was detected a few times. The chain carries TRBV6-6 and TRBJ1-1; D ambiguous. In germline, CDR1 is MNHNY, CDR2 SVGAGI (reference sequence). The CDR3 has 13 amino acids. Trimming took off 10 bases at V and 0 bases at J, with 12 bases between the two ends. CDR3 amino acids: CATGGVLNTEAFF. The DNA of the CDR3 is TGTGCCACCGGAGGAGTCTTGAACACTGAAGCTTTCTTT.

V gene TRBV7-9 combines with J gene TRBJ2-3, with 10 bases lining up with TRBD2. The V and J ends lost 5 bases and 3 bases, in that order; junction bases with no gene match: 11. The CDR3 totals 17 residues. Germline V lookup: CDR1 SEHNR, CDR2 FQNEAQ (reference sequence). In nucleotides, the CDR3 is TGTGCCAGCAGCGCTCCACTCCAGCGGGGGGGGACAGATACGCAGTATTTT. Its translation: CASSAPLQRGGTDTQYF.

The chain has TRBV30 and TRBJ2-1; D may correspond to TRBD1 or TRBD2 (5 bases each). The germline CDR1 and CDR2 sequences are GTSNPN and SVGIG (reference sequence). The CDR3 sequence is 13 residues long. Trimming cost V 0 bases and J 6 bases, with 9 bases left between them. The CDR3, as DNA: TGTGCCTGGAGTGTAACAGGACTCAATGAGCAGTTCTTC. Protein: CAWSVTGLNEQFF.

This clone was recorded only once. The genes are TRBV13 and TRBJ2-1; TRBD1 agrees at 7 bases. The CDR3 is 15 amino acids. V trimming: 4 bases; J trimming: 7 bases; junction bases outside the gene matches: 10. CDR1 and CDR2 (germline): PRHDT, FYEKMQ (reference sequence). DNA of the CDR3: TGTGCCAGCAGCTCCCCTATGGCAGGGGGAAATGAGCAGTTCTTC. This codes for CASSSPMAGGNEQFF.

The genes are TRBV5-4 and TRBJ1-2, with a possible D match to TRBD1 (5 bases). CDR1 SGHNT and CDR2 YYREEE come from the germline V gene (reference sequence). CDR3 length: 15 amino acids. The V gene lost 5 bases and the J gene lost 1 base, with 15 bases spanning the gap. CDR3 bases: TGTGCCAGCAGACCCGGGGGGGGAATTAACTATGGCTACACCTTC. This gives the protein CASRPGGGINYGYTF.

On this clone itself: Other DNA sequences in this sample translate to the same CDR3. The V gene is TRBV19, the J gene TRBJ1-1; D uncertain. This CDR3 spans 12 amino acids. CDR1 LNHDA and CDR2 SQIVND come from the germline V gene (reference sequence). Trimming removed 4 bases at V and 1 base at J, with 4 bases between. This CDR3 is CASSTGNTEAFF. CDR3 nucleotides: TGTGCCAGTAGTACAGGGAACACTGAAGCTTTCTTT.

V gene TRBV15 combines with J gene TRBJ2-2, with 10 bases fitting TRBD1. This CDR3 region has 17 residues. V lost 0 bases to trimming and J lost 6 bases; unmatched junction nucleotides: 7. Germline V gene lookup returns CDR1 LNHNV and CDR2 YYDKDF (reference sequence). CDR3 protein: CATSRDWRQGAAGELFF. The CDR3 DNA is TGTGCCACCAGCAGAGATTGGAGACAGGGGGCTGCCGGGGAGCTGTTTTTT.

The genes are TRBV11-2 and TRBJ1-1; 10 nucleotides align to TRBD1. Germline V gives CDR1 SGHAT, CDR2 FQNNGV. V lost 4 bases to trimming and J lost 5 bases; unmatched junction nucleotides: 4. CDR3 length equals 14 residues. The CDR3 loop reads CASSWGDRGTEAFF. CDR3 nucleotides: TGTGCCAGCAGCTGGGGGGACAGGGGAACTGAAGCTTTCTTT. Full variable domain (missing parts from reference TRBV11-2 and TRBJ1-1): EAGVAQSPRYKIIEKRQSVAFWCNPISGHATLYWYQQILGQGPKLLIQFQNNGVVDDSQLPKDRFSAERLKGVDSTLKIQPAKLEDSAVYLCASSWGDRGTEAFFGQGTRLTVV.

The rearrangement uses TRBV4-3 and TRBJ1-2; D call uncertain. CDR3 length equals 16 residues. The V gene's germline CDR1 is LGHNA and CDR2 YSLEER. Trimming pared 0 bases from V and 7 bases from J, leaving 18 bases between. CDR3 coding DNA: TGCGCCAGCAGCCAAGAGAGTGCTGCATTGGGTGGTGGCTACACCTTC. Protein product: CASSQESAALGGGYTF.

The J gene is TRBJ2-5, the V gene TRBV24-1, with D perhaps matching TRBD1 or TRBD2 (5 bases each). The germline gives CDR1 KGHDR, CDR2 SFDVKD. The V gene lost 4 bases and the J gene lost 2 bases, with 7 bases spanning the gap. CDR3 length: 13 residues. The CDR3 DNA is TGTGCCACCAGTGAGGGACCGCAAGAGACCCAGTACTTC. It encodes CATSEGPQETQYF.

The V call is TRBV7-4, the J call TRBJ1-2; TRBD1 is a possible D gene (5 bases). The CDR3 runs 14 residues. Trimming removed 5 bases at V and 6 bases at J, with 16 bases between. Germline CDR1 is SGHVT and CDR2 is SQSDAQ. DNA of the CDR3: TGTGCCAGCAGCGGTAGGGGCAGGCACAATGGCTACACCTTC. This gives the protein CASSGRGRHNGYTF.

The V call is TRBV29-1, the J call TRBJ1-1; the D gene is possibly TRBD1 (6 bases). CDR1 and CDR2 (germline): SQVTM, ANQGSEA. The CDR3 loop spans 15 amino acids. Trimming pared 0 bases from V and 2 bases from J, leaving 13 bases between. CDR3 region: CSVEDPRTANTEAFF. As DNA, the CDR3 is TGCAGCGTTGAAGATCCTAGGACAGCAAACACTGAAGCTTTCTTT.

This rearrangement joins TRBV4-1 to TRBJ1-3; D ambiguous. This CDR3 region has 15 residues. V lost 0 bases and J 3 bases, leaving 9 bases between the germline ends. Germline values: CDR1 MGHRA, CDR2 YSYEKL. The CDR3 region has the DNA TGCGCCAGCAGCCAAGATTGGAATTATGGAAACACCATATATTTT. Amino acid sequence: CASSQDWNYGNTIYF.

V is TRBV5-4 and J is TRBJ2-2, with a possible D match to TRBD1 (6 bases). The V and J ends lost 4 bases and 6 bases respectively, with 10 bases between them. The CDR3 sequence is 13 residues long. Per germline, CDR1 SGHNT and CDR2 YYREEE (reference sequence). The CDR3: CASSRDRSGELFF. The CDR3 DNA reads as TGTGCCAGCAGCCGAGACAGGTCCGGGGAGCTGTTTTTT.

This chain joins TRBV7-2 and TRBJ1-3; D not resolved. Germline values: CDR1 SGHTA, CDR2 FQGNSA. Trimming took 2 bases from V and 0 from J, leaving 11 bases between them. The CDR3 totals 16 residues. CDR3 DNA sequence: TGTGCCAGCAGCTTACTTGGCAGAACCTCTGGAAACACCATATATTTT. Translated, it gives CASSLLGRTSGNTIYF. The whole variable domain, filled in from reference TRBV7-2 and TRBJ1-3, reads GAGVSQSPSNKVTEKGKDVELRCDPISGHTALYWYRQSLGQGLEFLIYFQGNSAPDKSGLPSDRFSAERTGGSVSTLTIQRTQQEDSAVYLCASSLLGRTSGNTIYFGEGSWLTVV.

The gene calls are TRBV19 and TRBJ1-1; no clear D gene. V was clipped by 2 bases and J by 4 bases, with 8 bases between them. Germline V gene sequence: CDR1 LNHDA, CDR2 SQIVND (reference sequence). CDR3 length: 13 residues. The DNA of the CDR3 is TGTGCCAGTAGTATAAACCCCATCACTGAAGCTTTCTTT. Protein sequence: CASSINPITEAFF. Full variable domain (missing parts from reference TRBV19 and TRBJ1-1): DGGITQSPKYLFRKEGQNVTLSCEQNLNHDAMYWYRQDPGQGLRLIYYSQIVNDFQKGDIAEGYSVSREKKESFPLTVTSAQKNPTAFYLCASSINPITEAFFGQGTRLTVV.

This clone occurred a few times. This chain joins TRBV5-1 and TRBJ1-4; no reliable D call. Deletions cut 4 bases from V and 4 bases from J, with 8 bases between. CDR1 SGHRS and CDR2 YFSETQ come from the germline V gene. The CDR3 runs to 13 residues. In nucleotides, the CDR3 is TGCGCCAGCAGCGCGGCAATTAATGAAAAACTGTTTTTT. Amino acid sequence: CASSAAINEKLFF.

On this clone itself: The same CDR3 arises from other DNA sequences in this sample as well. This chain joins TRBV7-2 and TRBJ2-4, with D uncertain. Germline CDR1 SGHTA, CDR2 FQGNSA. Trimming removed 1 base at V and 6 bases at J, with 7 bases between. There are 13 residues in the CDR3. The CDR3 spells CASSLEGRNIQYF. CDR3 sequence (DNA): TGTGCCAGCAGCTTAGAGGGAAGAAACATTCAGTACTTC.

This chain joins TRBV4-1 and TRBJ2-7; D gene ambiguous. Germline assignment: CDR1 MGHRA and CDR2 YSYEKL. CDR3 size: 14 residues. Trimming pared 1 base from V and 3 bases from J, leaving 10 bases between. The CDR3 reads CASSQGLGFYEQYF. The CDR3 DNA sequence: TGCGCCAGCAGCCAAGGTCTGGGATTCTACGAGCAGTACTTC.

The chain uses TRBV27 and TRBJ1-1; D remains ambiguous. Trimming took 5 bases from V and 5 from J, leaving 21 bases between them. There are 16 residues in the CDR3. Germline CDR1 reads MNHEY; CDR2 reads SMNVEV (reference sequence). The CDR3 DNA sequence: TGTGCCAGCAGTACGGCCTCCCTCTTTATGGGGACTGAAGCTTTCTTT. Protein: CASSTASLFMGTEAFF.

The genes are TRBV19 and TRBJ2-5; perhaps TRBD2 as D (7 bases). V lost 3 bases and J 0 bases, leaving 11 bases between the germline ends. This CDR3 has 15 residues. CDR1 and CDR2 from the germline V gene are LNHDA and SQIVND (reference sequence). CDR3 in DNA: TGTGCCAGTAGTATGGTGCGGGGGCACCAAGAGACCCAGTACTTC. Translated: CASSMVRGHQETQYF.

The chain has TRBV3-1 (or the pseudogene TRBV3-2) and TRBJ1-4; D uncertain. The CDR3 extends over 13 amino acids. V lost 2 bases and J 6 bases, leaving 7 bases between the germline ends. Germline V gene lookup returns CDR1 LGHDT and CDR2 YNNKEL (reference sequence). In DNA, the CDR3 is TGTGCCAGCAGCCAAAGGCCGCATGAAAAACTGTTTTTT. It is translated as CASSQRPHEKLFF.

V and J are TRBV3-1 (or the pseudogene TRBV3-2) and TRBJ2-5, with 11 bases that match TRBD2. Germline V lookup: CDR1 LGHDT, CDR2 YNNKEL (reference sequence). CDR3 length equals 15 residues. V shed 4 bases and J 5 bases; nucleotides not matched to a gene: 6. Here the CDR3 reads CASSLIAGGEETQYF. DNA for the CDR3: TGTGCCAGCAGCCTTATAGCGGGGGGGGAGGAGACCCAGTACTTC.